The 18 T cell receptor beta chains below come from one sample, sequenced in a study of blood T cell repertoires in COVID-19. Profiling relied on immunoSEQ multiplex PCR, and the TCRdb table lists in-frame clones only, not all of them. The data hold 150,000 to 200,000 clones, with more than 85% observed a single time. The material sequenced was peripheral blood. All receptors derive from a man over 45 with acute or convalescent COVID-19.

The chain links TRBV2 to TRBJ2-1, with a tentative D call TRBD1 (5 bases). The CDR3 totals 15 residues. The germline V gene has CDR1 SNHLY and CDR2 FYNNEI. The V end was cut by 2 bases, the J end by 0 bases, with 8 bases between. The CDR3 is CASSENRGSYNEQFF. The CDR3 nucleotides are TGTGCCAGCAGTGAAAATAGGGGCTCCTACAATGAGCAGTTCTTC.

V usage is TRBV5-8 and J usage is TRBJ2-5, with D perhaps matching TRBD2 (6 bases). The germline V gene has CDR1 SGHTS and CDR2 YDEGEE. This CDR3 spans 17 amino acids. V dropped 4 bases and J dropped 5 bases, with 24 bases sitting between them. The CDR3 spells CASSGGFGARPGETQYF. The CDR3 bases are TGTGCCAGCAGCGGGGGGTTCGGAGCCAGGCCGGGGGAGACCCAGTACTTC.

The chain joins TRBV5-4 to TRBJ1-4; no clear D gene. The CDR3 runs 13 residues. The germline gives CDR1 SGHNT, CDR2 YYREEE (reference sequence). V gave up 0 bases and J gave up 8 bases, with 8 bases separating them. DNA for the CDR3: TGTGCCAGCAGCTTGGATCCGGGGGAAAAACTGTTTTTT. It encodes CASSLDPGEKLFF.

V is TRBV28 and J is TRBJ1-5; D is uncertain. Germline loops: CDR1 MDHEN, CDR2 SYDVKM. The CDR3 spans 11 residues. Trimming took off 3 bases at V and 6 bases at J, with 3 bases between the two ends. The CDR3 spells CASSFRQPQHF. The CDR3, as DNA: TGTGCCAGCAGTTTTCGTCAGCCCCAGCATTTT.

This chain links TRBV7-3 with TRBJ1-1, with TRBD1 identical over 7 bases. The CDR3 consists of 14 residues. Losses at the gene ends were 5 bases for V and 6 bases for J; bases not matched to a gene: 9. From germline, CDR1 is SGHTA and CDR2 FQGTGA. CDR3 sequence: CASSPTGFRPEAFF. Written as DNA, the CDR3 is TGTGCCAGCAGCCCGACAGGGTTTCGGCCTGAAGCTTTCTTT.

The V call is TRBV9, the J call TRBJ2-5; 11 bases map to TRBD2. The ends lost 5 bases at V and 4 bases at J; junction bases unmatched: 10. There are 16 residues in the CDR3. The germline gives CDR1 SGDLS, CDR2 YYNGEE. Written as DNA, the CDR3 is TGTGCCAGCAGTGCCACCTTAGCGGGAGGGCGAGAGACCCAGTACTTC. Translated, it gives CASSATLAGGRETQYF.

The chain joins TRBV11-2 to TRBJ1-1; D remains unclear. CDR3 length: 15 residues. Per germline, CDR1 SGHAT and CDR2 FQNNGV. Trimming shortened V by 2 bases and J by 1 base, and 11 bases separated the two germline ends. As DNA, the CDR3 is TGTGCCAGCAGCTTAAACATTAATAAGAACACTGAAGCTTTCTTT. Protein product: CASSLNINKNTEAFF. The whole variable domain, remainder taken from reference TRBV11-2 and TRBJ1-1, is EAGVAQSPRYKIIEKRQSVAFWCNPISGHATLYWYQQILGQGPKLLIQFQNNGVVDDSQLPKDRFSAERLKGVDSTLKIQPAKLEDSAVYLCASSLNINKNTEAFFGQGTRLTVV.

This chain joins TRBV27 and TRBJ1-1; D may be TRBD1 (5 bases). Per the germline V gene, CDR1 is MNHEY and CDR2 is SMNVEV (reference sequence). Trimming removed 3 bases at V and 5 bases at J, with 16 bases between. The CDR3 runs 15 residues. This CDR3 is CASSFTPAGWTEAFF. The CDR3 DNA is TGTGCCAGCAGTTTCACCCCGGCAGGGTGGACTGAAGCTTTCTTT.

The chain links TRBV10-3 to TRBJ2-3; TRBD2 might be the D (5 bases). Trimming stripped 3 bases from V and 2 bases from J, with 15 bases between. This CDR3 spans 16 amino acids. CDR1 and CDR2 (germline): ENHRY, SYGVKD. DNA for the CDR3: TGTGCCATCAGTGATCCTCGAGGACTTTCCACAGATACGCAGTATTTT. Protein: CAISDPRGLSTDTQYF.

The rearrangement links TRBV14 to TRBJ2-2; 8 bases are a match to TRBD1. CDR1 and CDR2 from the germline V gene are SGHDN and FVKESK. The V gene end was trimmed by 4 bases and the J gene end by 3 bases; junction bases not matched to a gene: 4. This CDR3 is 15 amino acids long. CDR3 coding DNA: TGTGCCAGCAGCCTGGACAGGGTTGACACCGGGGAGCTGTTTTTT. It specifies CASSLDRVDTGELFF.

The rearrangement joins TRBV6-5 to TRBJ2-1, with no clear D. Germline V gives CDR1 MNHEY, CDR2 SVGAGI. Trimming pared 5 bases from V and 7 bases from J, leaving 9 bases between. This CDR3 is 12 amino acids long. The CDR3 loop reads CASSPTNNEQFF. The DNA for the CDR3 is TGTGCCAGCAGTCCCACTAATAATGAGCAGTTCTTC.

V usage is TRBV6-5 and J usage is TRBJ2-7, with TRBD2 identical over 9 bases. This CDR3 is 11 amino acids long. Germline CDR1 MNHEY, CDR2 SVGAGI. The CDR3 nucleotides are TGTGCTGCGGGGGGGGCTAGGGAGCAGTACTTC. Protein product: CAAGGAREQYF.

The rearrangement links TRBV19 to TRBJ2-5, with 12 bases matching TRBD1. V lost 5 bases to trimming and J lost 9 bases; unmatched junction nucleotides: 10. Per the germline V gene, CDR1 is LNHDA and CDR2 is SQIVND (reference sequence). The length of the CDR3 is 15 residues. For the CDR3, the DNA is TGTGCCAGTAGTCCCGGGACAGGGGGCAAAACGGCCCAGTACTTC. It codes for CASSPGTGGKTAQYF.

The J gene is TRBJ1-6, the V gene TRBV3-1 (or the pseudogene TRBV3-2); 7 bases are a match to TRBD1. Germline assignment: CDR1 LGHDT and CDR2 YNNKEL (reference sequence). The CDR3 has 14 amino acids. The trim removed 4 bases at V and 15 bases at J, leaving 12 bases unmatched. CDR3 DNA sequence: TGTGCCAGCAGCCCCCACTCGGACAGGCTTCACCTCCACTTT. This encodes CASSPHSDRLHLHF.

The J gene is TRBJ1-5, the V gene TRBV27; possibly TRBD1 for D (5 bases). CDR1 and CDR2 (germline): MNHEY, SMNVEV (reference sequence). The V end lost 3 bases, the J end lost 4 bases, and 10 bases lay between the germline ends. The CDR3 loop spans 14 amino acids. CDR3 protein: CASSFSRQNQPQHF. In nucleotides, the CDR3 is TGTGCCAGCAGTTTTTCCCGACAGAATCAGCCCCAGCATTTT.

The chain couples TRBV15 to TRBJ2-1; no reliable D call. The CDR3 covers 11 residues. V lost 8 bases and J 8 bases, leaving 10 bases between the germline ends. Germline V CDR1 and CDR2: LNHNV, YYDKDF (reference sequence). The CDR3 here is CATSQRHEQFF. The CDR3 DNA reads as TGTGCCACCTCGCAGCGCCATGAGCAGTTCTTC.

The CDR3 sequence is CAWSLEEKLFF. CDR3 nucleotide sequence: TGTGCCTGGAGCCTAGAGGAAAAACTGTTTTTT. The chain combines TRBV30 with TRBJ1-4; D is unclear. V lost 3 bases and J lost 8, with 7 bases in between. Germline values: CDR1 GTSNPN, CDR2 SVGIG (reference sequence). The CDR3 extends over 11 amino acids.

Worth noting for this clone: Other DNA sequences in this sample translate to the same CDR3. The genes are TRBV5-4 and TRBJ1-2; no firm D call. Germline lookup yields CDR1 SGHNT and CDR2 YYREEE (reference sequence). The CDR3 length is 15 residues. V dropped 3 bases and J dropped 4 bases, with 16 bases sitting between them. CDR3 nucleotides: TGTGCCAGCAGCTCGGATCGCGGGCTATCCTATGGCTACACCTTC. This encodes CASSSDRGLSYGYTF.